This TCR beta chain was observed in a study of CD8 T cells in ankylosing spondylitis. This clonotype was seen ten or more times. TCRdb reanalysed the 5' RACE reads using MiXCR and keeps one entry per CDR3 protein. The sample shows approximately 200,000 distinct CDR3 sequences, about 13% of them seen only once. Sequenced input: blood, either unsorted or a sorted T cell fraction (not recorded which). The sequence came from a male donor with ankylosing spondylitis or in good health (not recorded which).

The CDR3 protein is CASSLEHGANTEAFF. The CDR3 DNA sequence: TGCGCCAGCAGCCTGGAACATGGGGCGAACACTGAAGCTTTCTTT. This chain uses TRBV4-1 with TRBJ1-1; possible D gene TRBD1, 5 bases. V was clipped by 4 bases and J by 1 base, with 13 bases between them. This CDR3 is built from 15 residues. Germline V gene sequence: CDR1 MGHRA, CDR2 YSYEKL.